This T cell receptor (beta chain) was captured in a study of neurological immune-mediated disorders. The table lists this clonotype with many counts. The study built unsorted libraries from 2 million PBMCs kept at -80 C. TCRdb re-called the 5' RACE reads with MiXCR, one entry per CDR3 protein. The sample has about 82,000 distinct CDR3 sequences, 2.6% seen once. This CDR3 region has 12 residues. The V gene lost 0 bases and the J gene lost 7 bases, with 10 bases spanning the gap. CDR1 is DFQATT and CDR2 is SNEGSKA in the germline V gene (reference sequence). The TCR was taken from a woman under 40 with multiple sclerosis. The sequencing sample was made of PBMCs. V is TRBV20-1 and J is TRBJ2-7; D ambiguous. CDR3 coding DNA: TGCAGTGCTAGAGATGCCGGACGGGAGCAGTACTTC. Protein: CSARDAGREQYF.